Presented here are 17 T cell receptor beta chains from one specimen sequenced in a study of tissue T cells after allogeneic stem cell transplantation. Sequencing used immunoSEQ multiplex PCR; TCRdb keeps in-frame clones, though not all of them. In the table there are 17,000 or so clones, roughly three quarters of which are singletons. The material sequenced was spleen. All receptors come from a female BALB/c mouse in good health. MHC haplotype of the mouse line: H2-d.

With respect to this clone: Gene labels here are mouse ones. Read data end 1 residue before the CDR3 end; the end is taken from the germline J gene. The chain joins TRBV17 to TRBJ2-5; D uncertain. Trimming took off 3 bases at V and 3 bases at J, with 4 bases between the two ends. Germline V gene data show CDR1 as MNHDT and CDR2 as YYDKIL. The CDR3 is made up of 12 amino acids. The CDR3 region is CASSSGQDTQYF. The sequenced CDR3 bases are TGTGCTAGCAGTAGTGGGCAAGACACCCAGTAC.

This clone was seen a few times. The genes are named according to mouse. The read falls 1 residue short of the CDR3 end, and the missing part is taken from the germline J gene. The V call is TRBV13-2, the J call TRBJ2-1; D assignment may be TRBD1 or TRBD2 (5 bases each). The CDR3 loop spans 12 amino acids. Germline V CDR1 and CDR2: NNHNN, SYGAGS (reference sequence). The V and J ends lost 3 bases and 5 bases respectively, with 6 bases between them. The CDR3 reads CASGAGDAEQFF. The CDR3 DNA, read in part, is TGTGCCAGCGGTGCGGGGGATGCTGAGCAGTTC.

As regards this clone: Gene and germline names: mouse. Read data end 1 residue before the CDR3 end; the end is taken from the germline J gene. The gene calls are TRBV12-1 and TRBJ1-5; D gene ambiguous. Trimming pared 2 bases from V and 0 bases from J, leaving 10 bases between. There are 15 residues in the CDR3. CDR1 SGHSN and CDR2 HYEKVE come from the germline V gene. This chain's CDR3 is CASSPPGDNNQAPLF. The part of the CDR3 DNA that was read is TGTGCCAGCTCTCCACCAGGAGATAACAACCAGGCTCCGCTT.

As to this clone: Mouse names are used for the genes. The CDR3 end is not reached by the read, which stops 1 residue before it; the germline J gene fills it in. The gene calls are TRBV13-1 and TRBJ2-1; 10 nucleotides line up with TRBD2. Looked up from germline, CDR1 is NSHNY and CDR2 is SYGAGN. The junction had 5 bases not matched to a gene; V was cut back by 4 bases and J by 7 bases. The CDR3 loop spans 14 amino acids. The CDR3 reads CASSHWGGRAEQFF. The part of the CDR3 DNA that was read is TGTGCCAGCAGTCACTGGGGGGGGCGGGCTGAGCAGTTC.

This clone was found a few times. Genes and germline come from the mouse. The read is 1 residue too short to cover the CDR3 end, so that end is filled in from the germline J gene. The chain links TRBV13-2 to TRBJ2-7, with D unresolved. CDR3 length: 13 residues. Germline V gene lookup returns CDR1 NNHNN and CDR2 SYGAGS (reference sequence). Trimming stripped 0 bases from V and 0 bases from J, with 4 bases between. Partial CDR3 DNA: TGTGCCAGCGGTGATGGGAGCTCCTATGAACAGTAC. Protein product: CASGDGSSYEQY. The CDR3, in full, reads CASGDGSSYEQYF.

Notes on this clone: These gene names are mouse names. The read terminates 1 residue ahead of where the CDR3 ends, so the germline J gene completes it. The sample holds other DNA sequences that translate to the same CDR3. The chain is built from TRBV19 and TRBJ1-4; D might be TRBD1 (6 bases). The CDR3 has 14 residues. The V gene lost 0 bases and the J gene lost 4 bases, with 7 bases spanning the gap. Germline V gene lookup returns CDR1 FNHDT and CDR2 SITEND (reference sequence). The CDR3 DNA, read in part, is TGTGCCAGCAGTATAGGGGACATCAACGAAAGATTATTT. Translating it yields CASSIGDINERLF. The whole CDR3 sequence is CASSIGDINERLFF. The full variable domain, in which reference TRBV19 and TRBJ1-4 provide the parts outside the CDR3, is GGIITQTPKFLIGQEGQKLTLKCQQNFNHDTMYWYRQDSGKGLRLIYYSITENDLQKGDLSEGYDASREKKSSFSLTVTSAQKNEMAVFLCASSIGDINERLFFGHGTKLSVL.

Note on this clone: The genes and germline here are from mouse. The CDR3 is cut off 1 residue early in the read; its end comes from the germline J gene. This rearrangement joins TRBV13-2 to TRBJ2-7; 10 nucleotides align to TRBD2. V dropped 7 bases and J dropped 0; count of bases not matched to a gene: 4. Germline assignment: CDR1 NNHNN and CDR2 SYGAGS (reference sequence). The CDR3 has 14 residues. This CDR3 reads CASRTGGSSYEQYF. The DNA read from the CDR3 is TGTGCCAGCCGGACTGGGGGAAGCTCCTATGAACAGTAC.

Of note for this clone: These gene names are mouse names. Coverage ceases 1 residue before the CDR3 finishes, and the germline J gene fills in the end. V is TRBV31 and J is TRBJ1-1, with TRBD1 identical over 10 bases. V gave up 7 bases and J gave up 4 bases; unmatched junction bases: 3. This CDR3 spans 12 amino acids. Germline loops: CDR1 GKSSPN, CDR2 SITVG. The sequenced CDR3 bases are TGTGCCTTGACAGGGGGCTCCACAGAAGTCTTC. Translated, it gives CALTGGSTEVF. The full CDR3 sequence reads CALTGGSTEVFF. The full variable domain, with the rest looked up from reference TRBV31 and TRBJ1-1, is AQTIHQWPVAEIKAVGSPLSLGCTIKGKSSPNLYWYWQATGGTLQQLFYSITVGQVESVVQLNLSASRPKDDQFILSTEKLLLSHSGFYLCALTGGSTEVFFGKGTRLTVV.

Details on this clone: Gene labels here are mouse ones. The read finishes 1 residue shy of the CDR3 end, and the germline J gene is used to complete it. This sequence joins TRBV12-2 and TRBJ2-5, with TRBD2 matching over 7 bases. Germline loops: CDR1 SGHLS, CDR2 HYDKME. V gave up 0 bases and J gave up 6 bases; unmatched junction bases: 2. The CDR3 has 13 amino acids. The sequenced CDR3 bases are TGTGCCAGCTCTCTCGGGACTGAGGACACCCAGTAC. Translating gives CASSLGTEDTQY. From start to end, the CDR3 is CASSLGTEDTQYF.

This clone was found once. These gene names are mouse names. The DNA ends 1 residue before the CDR3 does, and the rest of the CDR3 is filled in from the germline J gene. The gene calls are TRBV4 and TRBJ2-4; TRBD2 matches 10 bases. Germline V CDR1 and CDR2: LGHDT, YNNKQL (reference sequence). The length of the CDR3 is 14 residues. V was clipped by 3 bases and J by 4 bases; unmatched bases: 1. The part of the CDR3 DNA that was read is TGTGCCAGCAGCTACGGGACTGGGGAAAACACCTTGTAC. This translates into CASSYGTGENTLY. The full CDR3 is CASSYGTGENTLYF.

With respect to this clone: Gene names are mouse gene names. The CDR3 end lies 1 residue beyond the end of the read and is filled in from the germline J gene. Different DNA sequences within this sample yield the same CDR3. The genes are TRBV5 and TRBJ1-3; D is undetermined. Germline V gene lookup returns CDR1 LGHNA and CDR2 YNLKQL (reference sequence). The CDR3 is 14 amino acids. Trimming left V 0 bases short and J 0 bases short, with 3 bases between. The CDR3 DNA, read in part, is TGTGCCAGCAGCCAAGATGGTTCTGGAAATACGCTCTAT. It specifies CASSQDGSGNTLY. In full, the CDR3 reads CASSQDGSGNTLYF.

On this clone itself: All gene names here are mouse names. The CDR3 sequence is CGARDQRNTLYF. Incomplete CDR3 DNA: TGTGGTGCTAGGGATCAGAGAAATACGCTCTAT. The chain uses TRBV20 and TRBJ1-3; D ambiguous. The CDR3 end lies 1 residue beyond the end of the read and is filled in from the germline J gene. The CDR3 runs to 12 residues. The V gene lost 0 bases and the J gene lost 5 bases, with 5 bases spanning the gap. Germline values: CDR1 GFQATS, CDR2 STVNSAI.

A remark on this clone: The genes and germline here are from mouse. CDR3 in amino acids: CASSPRQGDTEVFF. The sequenced part of the CDR3 DNA is TGTGCCAGCAGTCCCCGACAGGGAGACACAGAAGTCTTC. V usage is TRBV24 and J usage is TRBJ1-1, with 7 nucleotides matching TRBD1. The CDR3 end falls 1 residue outside the read, so it is completed with the germline J gene. Trimming cost V 4 bases and J 3 bases; bases outside gene matches: 5. From germline, CDR1 is KGHTA and CDR2 FRNEEI. The CDR3 contains 14 residues.

This clone turned up a few times. Each gene name is a mouse one. The CDR3 sequence is CASSQDALSNERLFF. CDR3 DNA (partial): TGTGCCAGCAGCCAAGACGCCCTTTCCAACGAAAGATTATTT. This sequence joins TRBV2 and TRBJ1-4, with D unresolved. The read comes to an end 1 residue before the CDR3 does, leaving the germline J gene to fill in the end. The CDR3 is made up of 15 amino acids. Between the trimmed V and J ends, which lost 0 bases and 0 bases, there was a span of 5 bases. Germline-derived CDR1 and CDR2 are LGHNA and YSYQKL.

Concerning this clone: Each gene name is a mouse one. Coverage ceases 1 residue before the CDR3 finishes, and the germline J gene fills in the end. In the same sample, other DNA sequences code for this CDR3. The genes are TRBV13-2 and TRBJ1-6, with D unclear. TRBJ1-6 belongs to the ORF category, with a function that is uncertain. Germline V CDR1 and CDR2: NNHNN, SYGAGS (reference sequence). Trimming stripped 0 bases from V and 7 bases from J, with 2 bases between. The CDR3 is 12 amino acids. The part of the CDR3 DNA that was read is TGTGCCAGCGGTGATGACAATTCGCCCCTCTAC. Amino acid sequence: CASGDDNSPLY. The full CDR3 protein reads CASGDDNSPLYF.

This clone was counted a few times. Gene labels here are mouse ones. Coverage ceases 1 residue before the CDR3 finishes, and the germline J gene fills in the end. The chain carries TRBV13-1 and TRBJ2-3, with D hard to call. Trimming took off 0 bases at V and 3 bases at J, with 8 bases between the two ends. CDR1 is NSHNY, CDR2 SYGAGN, per germline. CDR3 length equals 14 residues. The DNA read from the CDR3 is TGTGCCAGCAGTGATGGGGGAGGCGCAGAAACGCTGTAT. Its translation is CASSDGGGAETLY. The full CDR3 protein is CASSDGGGAETLYF.

Note on this clone: Gene names are the mouse ones. The read stops 1 residue short of the end of the CDR3; the missing end is completed from the germline J gene. V and J are TRBV14 and TRBJ2-4; TRBD1 agrees at 11 bases. Germline loops: CDR1 SGHDT, CDR2 FRDEAV. Losses at the gene ends were 2 bases for V and 0 bases for J; bases not matched to a gene: 2. CDR3 length: 16 amino acids. This CDR3 reads CASSLGTGGSQNTLYF. CDR3 DNA (partial): TGTGCCAGCAGTTTGGGGACAGGGGGTAGTCAAAACACCTTGTAC.